Listed here are 26 T cell receptor beta chains from one sample, sequenced in a study of blood T cells in healthy people across ages. The use of a sample-barcoded 5' primer and a J-beta primer mix characterized a second PCR of about 6 to 12 cycles. TCRdb fed the 5' RACE reads into MiXCR, producing one record per CDR3 protein. The sample has about 650,000 distinct CDR3 sequences, 32% seen once. The specimen sequenced was blood. These receptors were obtained from a woman of 80 years or more in good health.

The J gene is TRBJ2-7, the V gene TRBV7-2, with TRBD2 matching 7 bases. The J call is doubtful: the DNA matches TRBJ2-5 better. From germline, CDR1 is SGHTA and CDR2 FQGNSA. CDR3 length: 16 amino acids. Written as DNA, the CDR3 is TGTGCCAGCAGCCGGAGCGGGGTCAGGGTCCAAGAGACCCAGTACTTC. Its protein product is CASSRSGVRVQETQYF.

This clonotype has just a few counts. The chain employs TRBV11-2 and TRBJ1-2; 7 bases fit TRBD1. Germline values: CDR1 SGHAT, CDR2 FQNNGV. V dropped 4 bases and J dropped 6; count of bases not matched to a gene: 11. The CDR3 consists of 15 residues. The CDR3 reads CASSSYRGAKDGYTF. CDR3 in DNA: TGTGCCAGCAGCTCATACAGGGGAGCCAAGGATGGCTACACCTTC.

This clonotype occurred a few times. The V gene is TRBV11-2, the J gene TRBJ1-4, with 8 bases lining up with TRBD1. The junction had 5 bases not matched to a gene; V was cut back by 5 bases and J by 0 bases. Germline-derived CDR1 and CDR2 are SGHAT and FQNNGV. This CDR3 region has 16 residues. The chain's CDR3 is CASSLGTGPTNEKLFF. The CDR3 DNA follows: TGTGCCAGCAGCCTCGGGACAGGCCCAACTAATGAAAAACTGTTTTTT.

There are many counts of this clonotype. The chain is built from TRBV5-6 and TRBJ2-5; 9 bases are shared with TRBD2. The junction had 7 bases not matched to a gene; V was cut back by 0 bases and J by 7 bases. CDR1 is SGHDT, CDR2 YYEEEE, per germline. The CDR3 runs 15 residues. CDR3 in amino acids: CASSLVLAGPGTQYF. The CDR3 nucleotides read TGTGCCAGCAGCTTGGTGCTAGCGGGGCCAGGGACCCAGTACTTC.

This clonotype was picked up one time. At one end, the junction sequence differs from germline, possibly due to a read error. The genes are TRBV11-2 and TRBJ1-2; possibly TRBD1 for D (6 bases). The CDR3 totals 14 residues. Per germline, CDR1 SGHAT and CDR2 FQNNGV. Here the CDR3 reads CTSSLVGAGYGYTF. The CDR3 DNA reads as TGTACCAGCAGCTTGGTGGGGGCAGGCTATGGCTACACCTTC.

This clonotype was observed many times. The chain carries TRBV2 and TRBJ1-2; D remains ambiguous. The CDR3 extends over 13 amino acids. V lost 1 base to trimming and J lost 2 bases, with 5 bases between them. Per germline, CDR1 SNHLY and CDR2 FYNNEI. The CDR3 region has the DNA TGTGCCAGCAGTGAAGAGACGAACTATGGCTACACCTTC. This encodes CASSEETNYGYTF.

With regard to this clonotype: This may stem from a read error, because a much larger clone lies one nucleotide away. This chain connects TRBV6-1 to TRBJ2-7, with a tentative D call TRBD2 (6 bases). Trimming removed 2 bases at V and 6 bases at J, with 14 bases between. The CDR3 totals 14 residues. Per germline, CDR1 MNHNS and CDR2 SASEGT. The CDR3 DNA reads TGTGCCAGCAGTGAAATCCGGGACGGGGGCGAGCAGTACTTC. As protein: CASSEIRDGGEQYF.

This clonotype came up many times. The chain uses TRBV20-1 and TRBJ2-1; 8 bases agree with TRBD2. The CDR3 contains 18 residues. Trimming cost V 0 bases and J 7 bases; bases outside gene matches: 17. Germline V gives CDR1 DFQATT, CDR2 SNEGSKA (reference sequence). Here the CDR3 reads CSARDMRRRGGPTNEQFF. The CDR3 coding sequence is TGCAGTGCTAGAGATATGAGGCGTCGGGGGGGGCCCACGAATGAGCAGTTCTTC.

This chain links TRBV7-9 with TRBJ2-7; D unclear. Germline V gives CDR1 SEHNR, CDR2 FQNEAQ (reference sequence). Trimming stripped 6 bases from V and 5 bases from J, with 17 bases between. The CDR3 is 14 amino acids. The CDR3 coding sequence is TGTGCCAGCAGTTCGTCTACCCACCCAAACGAGCAGTACTTC. This translates into CASSSSTHPNEQYF.

This clonotype was observed many times. The V gene is TRBV20-1, the J gene TRBJ2-7; 8 bases are shared with TRBD1. Germline CDR1 and CDR2: DFQATT and SNEGSKA (reference sequence). With 3 bases clipped from V and 4 bases from J, the junction kept 5 bases outside the gene matches. The CDR3 totals 13 residues. The CDR3 here is CSASPRGQYEQYF. The CDR3 nucleotides read TGCAGTGCTAGCCCCAGGGGGCAATACGAGCAGTACTTC.

This clonotype was recorded a few times. A much larger clone lies a single base off, so this may be a read error. The chain joins TRBV3-1 to TRBJ1-6; D ambiguous. The germline V gene encodes CDR1 LGHDT and CDR2 YNNKEL (reference sequence). CDR3 length: 14 amino acids. This chain's CDR3 is CASSQGLNNSPPHF. The CDR3 DNA follows: TGTGCCAGCAGCCAAGGACTGAATAATTCACCCCCCCACTTT. The full variable domain, with the rest looked up from reference TRBV3-1 and TRBJ1-6, is DTAVSQTPKYLVTQMGNDKSIKCEQNLGHDTMYWYKQDSKKFLKIMFSYNNKELIINETVPNRFSPKSPDKAHLNLHINSLELGDSAVYFCASSQGLNNSPPHFGNGTRLTVT.

This clonotype has a count of ten or more. This chain uses TRBV5-1 with TRBJ2-1; D is possibly TRBD2 (6 bases). The V gene lost 1 base and the J gene lost 0 bases, with 14 bases spanning the gap. The CDR3 runs 17 residues. CDR1 and CDR2 from the germline V gene are SGHRS and YFSETQ. The CDR3 nucleotides read TGCGCCAGCAGCTTGTTAATGGGGGGAAGCTCCTACAATGAGCAGTTCTTC. This sequence encodes CASSLLMGGSSYNEQFF.

This clonotype showed up just a few times. Germline is not matched at one junction end, which may reflect a read error. This chain connects TRBV29-1 to TRBJ1-4, with 9 bases lining up with TRBD1. CDR1 is SQVTM, CDR2 ANQGSEA, per germline. The CDR3 is 14 amino acids. The CDR3 is CSVEAGTGRGKLFF. The CDR3 DNA is TGCAGCGTAGAAGCGGGGACAGGGAGAGGAAAACTGTTTTTT.

The V gene is TRBV20-1, the J gene TRBJ1-6; no clear D. The CDR3 is 15 residues long. CDR1 is DFQATT and CDR2 is SNEGSKA in the germline V gene (reference sequence). V shed 0 bases and J shed 4 bases, with 10 bases lying between them. The CDR3 spells CSARERETYNSPLHF. CDR3 sequence (DNA): TGCAGTGCTAGAGAACGGGAAACTTATAATTCACCCCTCCACTTT.

There are many counts of this clonotype. The chain uses TRBV15 and TRBJ1-1, with 12 nucleotides matching TRBD1. CDR1 is LNHNV, CDR2 YYDKDF, per germline (reference sequence). The CDR3 is made up of 17 amino acids. Trimming at V came to 5 bases and at J to 8 bases, leaving 15 bases not matched to a gene. In DNA, the CDR3 is TGTGCCACCAGCTCCGGGACAGGGGGCAGAAGAGGAAAAGAAGCTTTCTTT. It yields the protein CATSSGTGGRRGKEAFF.

This clonotype was observed many times. The chain employs TRBV7-8 and TRBJ2-4; D is undetermined. Germline CDR1 and CDR2: SGHVS and FQNEAQ. The V gene lost 5 bases and the J gene lost 0 bases, with 8 bases spanning the gap. The CDR3 runs to 14 residues. Here the CDR3 reads CASSKGLAKNIQYF. The CDR3 DNA follows: TGTGCCAGCAGCAAGGGTTTAGCCAAAAACATTCAGTACTTC.

This clonotype was seen at least ten times. V usage is TRBV12-3 or TRBV12-4 and J usage is TRBJ1-2; D possibly corresponds to TRBD1 (6 bases). V was pared by 3 bases and J by 8 bases, with 13 bases between. This CDR3 has 13 residues. DNA of the CDR3: TGTGCCAGCAGTTTCATCGGGGGGCGAGGCTACACCTTC. Translating gives CASSFIGGRGYTF.

The chain couples TRBV28 to TRBJ1-1; D is uncertain. Germline V gives CDR1 MDHEN, CDR2 SYDVKM. V lost 6 bases, J lost 1 base, and 9 bases lay in between. The CDR3 is 13 residues long. The CDR3 DNA is TGTGCCAGCAGAAGCAGTAAGAACACTGAAGCTTTCTTT. Translating gives CASRSSKNTEAFF.

J is TRBJ2-3 and V is TRBV27; D may be TRBD2 (5 bases). The CDR3 is 17 amino acids. Germline loops: CDR1 MNHEY, CDR2 SMNVEV (reference sequence). Trimming shortened V by 4 bases and J by 0 bases, and 17 bases separated the two germline ends. The CDR3 DNA reads as TGTGCCAGCAGTTCTCGTACTAGTCTTATTAGCACAGATACGCAGTATTTT. Amino acids: CASSSRTSLISTDTQYF.

The chain employs TRBV28 and TRBJ1-1, with D perhaps matching TRBD1 (5 bases). The V gene's germline CDR1 is MDHEN and CDR2 SYDVKM. V lost 6 bases, J lost 8 bases, and 16 bases lay in between. CDR3 size: 13 residues. The CDR3 coding sequence is TGTGCCAGCAGGAGTAATGGGACTCCGGAAGCTTTCTTT. Translated: CASRSNGTPEAFF.

This clonotype was seen at least ten times. The CDR3 sequence: CSTTSWGHSGGLGNEQFF. The CDR3, as DNA: TGCAGCACTACCTCCTGGGGTCATAGCGGGGGCCTTGGGAATGAGCAGTTCTTC. J is TRBJ2-1 and V is TRBV29-1; TRBD2 matches at 9 bases. The CDR3 runs 18 residues. Germline V CDR1 and CDR2: SQVTM, ANQGSEA. Unmatched junction bases numbered 24, after V lost 8 bases and J lost 7 bases.

V gene TRBV12-3 or TRBV12-4 combines with J gene TRBJ2-5, with TRBD1 matching over 7 bases. The CDR3 has 15 residues. V lost 6 bases and J lost 2; bases outside the gene matches: 9. DNA of the CDR3: TGTGCCAGCAGACTCGGGACAGCGGATCAAGAGACCCAGTACTTC. Its protein is CASRLGTADQETQYF.

This clonotype was observed a few times. This chain joins TRBV19 and TRBJ2-7, with TRBD2 as a possible D gene (6 bases). The CDR3 has 17 residues. The ends were cut back, 3 bases at V and 7 bases at J, with 25 bases in the middle. Per the germline V gene, CDR1 is LNHDA and CDR2 is SQIVND (reference sequence). This chain's CDR3 is CASSMGLGRGAHNEQYF. The CDR3, as DNA: TGTGCCAGTAGTATGGGACTGGGGCGGGGAGCTCACAATGAGCAGTACTTC.

About this clonotype itself: Being one base from a much bigger clone, this may be a read error. The chain uses TRBV6-1 and TRBJ2-5; D is perhaps TRBD2 (5 bases). Trimming took 1 base from V and 5 from J, leaving 11 bases between them. Germline CDR1 is MNHNS and CDR2 is SASEGT. The CDR3 is made up of 14 amino acids. Here the CDR3 reads CASSEGEGVETQYF. The DNA of the CDR3 is TGTGCCAGCAGTGAAGGAGAGGGCGTTGAGACCCAGTACTTC.

The V gene is TRBV7-2, the J gene TRBJ1-2, with D tentatively TRBD1 (6 bases). The V and J ends lost 2 bases and 6 bases respectively, with 22 bases between them. There are 17 residues in the CDR3. Germline V gene lookup returns CDR1 SGHTA and CDR2 FQGNSA. CDR3 residues: CASSLMSGGRKDDGYTF. The CDR3, as DNA: TGTGCCAGCAGCTTAATGTCCGGGGGGCGGAAAGATGATGGCTACACCTTC.

This clonotype turned up a few times. The chain carries TRBV25-1 and TRBJ1-1, with D perhaps TRBD1 (6 bases). Per the germline V gene, CDR1 is MGHDK and CDR2 is SYGVNS. Trimming removed 6 bases from V and 8 bases from J, with 10 bases in between. This CDR3 contains 11 residues. The CDR3 region has the DNA TGTGCCAGCAGAGGGGGTCCGGAAGCTTTCTTT. Residues: CASRGGPEAFF.